This T cell receptor (beta chain) was identified during a study of T-cell memory formation after mild COVID-19 (dated by TCRdb to the early 2020s). Some background on the complete study: TCR sequence clusters from the two donors were found to be largely donor specific. T-cell clones expanding and contracting after mild COVID-19 in two donors were tracked by longitudinal TCRalpha and TCRbeta repertoire sequencing. Two young, previously healthy adult volunteers, one female and one male, were included in the cohort.

Sequencing relied on an Illumina NovaSeq 6000. TCRalpha and TCRbeta cDNA libraries were built by 5'RACE with constant-segment primers, adding sample barcodes and unique molecular identifiers. Trizol reagent was used to extract RNA from every sample. Amplification of the libraries took two PCR steps, and the second step added a second sample barcode plus Illumina TruSeq adapters. Libraries were sequenced on an Illumina NovaSeq with 2 x 150 bp paired-end reads. The authors processed their data as follows. With migec v1.2.7, reads were demultiplexed and then collapsed into UMI-guided consensus sequences. Using mixcr v2.1.11, the UMI consensuses were aligned to TRA and TRB V and J templates and assembled into clonotypes. A clonotype was counted as expanded or contracted only when both edgeR and NoisET called the clonotype significant, with the noise models trained on biological replicates. For edgeR calls, the cutoffs were a false discovery rate-adjusted p below 0.01 and a log2 fold-change threshold of 1. PCA with hierarchical clustering of max-normalized trajectories of the 1000 most abundant clonotypes was used as exploratory dynamics analysis. Separately sequenced CD4+ and CD8+ repertoires were used to assign a CD4 or CD8 phenotype to each responding clone. The raw public reads went through TCRdb reprocessing: fastp at Q25, MiXCR clone calling, in-frame beta chains kept. One record per CDR3 amino acid sequence lists the most common genes and DNA. The V and J calls reflect TCRdb's pipeline rather than the authors' work. Across this sample there are approximately 490,000 distinct CDR3 sequences, with around 20% seen only once. The ten largest clones capture about 12% of the sample.

Reading from cysteine to phenylalanine, the CDR3 counts 16 amino acids. The kept DNA is CDR3 alone, 48 bases in frame from the first base. In the germline V gene, CDR1 corresponds to MNHEY and CDR2 to SVGEGT. V is shortened by 0 bases, J by 0 bases, and the region joining them spans 9 bases. Study-wide findings and limitations: Whether the second-wave clones peaking on day 37 were SARS-CoV-2 specific was not confirmed. Balanced CD4/CD8 phenotypes were observed for clones contracting from day 15 to 85, whereas a bias towards CD4+ was observed for a second wave of clones expanding from day 15 to 37. Contracting CD4+ clones were located mainly in the CM and EM memory subsets, whereas CD8+ clones were found to be enriched in EMRA. The detection of some responding clones in pre-infection memory suggests that pre-existing cross-reactive memory T cells joined the SARS-CoV-2 response. The study covered only two mild cases, and larger cohorts including severe cases with pre-infection samples were considered necessary.

Points on this clonotype: It lacks a known antigen. No base quality values were provided; no much bigger clone lies one nucleotide off.

Ficoll-Paque density gradient centrifugation was used to isolate PBMCs. The sequenced material came from PBMCs or a T cell subset sorted from them (not recorded which). Rearrangement joined TRBV6-2 or TRBV6-3 to TRBJ1-5; the D gene identity is not certain. This TCR derives from an adult woman who had mild COVID-19 (a few samples of this study predate the infection). The sample titles of this study are shuffled in the database, so cell type and time point are left out; the donor was told from shared clones. The sequence in DNA is TGTGCCAGCAGTTACTCGTCGGCGATTAGCAATCAGCCCCAGCATTTT. It encodes CASSYSSAISNQPQHF.